These 21 T cell receptor beta chains share one sample of origin, sequenced in a study of cytomegalovirus exposure and HLA in healthy donors. The method was immunoSEQ multiplex PCR; TCRdb's version includes in-frame clones alone and lacks a portion of them. The data show 190,000 or so clones, approximately 83% seen once. The sequencing sample was made of PBMCs. The receptors come from a woman under 30 in good health and CMV-seropositive.

This clone has a single count. The chain combines TRBV5-1 with TRBJ2-7; TRBD2 is a possible D gene (6 bases). Germline V CDR1 and CDR2: SGHRS, YFSETQ. The CDR3 has 14 residues. Trimming took off 0 bases at V and 5 bases at J, with 12 bases between the two ends. The CDR3 coding sequence is TGCGCCAGCAGCTTGGAGGGAGGTCCTAACGAGCAGTACTTC. Translation gives CASSLEGGPNEQYF.

The J gene is TRBJ1-2, the V gene TRBV25-1, with TRBD1 as a possible D gene (5 bases). The CDR3 covers 13 residues. Per germline, CDR1 MGHDK and CDR2 SYGVNS. The V end was cut by 3 bases, the J end by 8 bases, with 13 bases between. CDR3 DNA sequence: TGTGCCAGCAGTGATGGGGCAGGGTTAGGCTACACCTTC. Translated: CASSDGAGLGYTF.

This chain uses TRBV6-5 with TRBJ2-3, with a tentative D call TRBD2 (6 bases). The CDR3 runs to 14 residues. CDR1 and CDR2 from the germline V gene are MNHEY and SVGAGI. V was pared by 6 bases and J by 4 bases, with 14 bases between. CDR3 region: CASSLSGGPDTQYF. DNA of the CDR3: TGTGCCAGCAGCCTTAGCGGTGGACCAGATACGCAGTATTTT.

This chain links TRBV7-8 with TRBJ1-6; 8 positions agree with TRBD1. There are 16 residues in the CDR3. V trimming: 4 bases; J trimming: 9 bases; junction bases outside the gene matches: 11. Per the germline V gene, CDR1 is SGHVS and CDR2 is FQNEAQ. CDR3 residues: CASSYSQGDYGSPLHF. As DNA, the CDR3 is TGTGCCAGCAGCTATTCACAGGGGGATTACGGTTCACCCCTCCACTTT.

This clone was detected a few times. The chain carries TRBV18 and TRBJ1-6, with 8 nucleotides matching TRBD1. Per the germline V gene, CDR1 is KGHSH and CDR2 is LQKENI. There are 16 residues in the CDR3. V was clipped by 5 bases and J by 10 bases; unmatched bases: 13. DNA for the CDR3: TGTGCCAGCTCATCTGGGACAGGCGGCAAGGGGTCACCCCTCCACTTT. Amino acid sequence: CASSSGTGGKGSPLHF.

The chain recombines TRBV7-8 with TRBJ2-1; 7 nucleotides align to TRBD1. The germline CDR1 and CDR2 sequences are SGHVS and FQNEAQ. This CDR3 contains 17 residues. J gave up 4 bases and V 3 bases, and 12 bases lay outside the gene matches. DNA for the CDR3: TGTGCCAGCAGCTTTACAATGAGGGGGCCTCAATACAATGAGCAGTTCTTC. This translates into CASSFTMRGPQYNEQFF.

This clone was counted once. The CDR3: CASSESLTGNQPQHF. The DNA for the CDR3 is TGTGCCAGCAGTGAAAGTTTGACAGGCAATCAGCCCCAGCATTTT. The chain combines TRBV6-1 with TRBJ1-5; D is perhaps TRBD1 (5 bases). V lost 2 bases, J lost 2 bases, and 10 bases lay in between. The V gene's germline CDR1 is MNHNS and CDR2 SASEGT. The CDR3 sequence is 15 residues long.

The chain employs TRBV19 and TRBJ1-2; the match to TRBD1 covers 7 bases. The CDR3 covers 15 residues. Trimming took 5 bases from V and 6 from J; bases not matched to a gene: 12. Germline values: CDR1 LNHDA, CDR2 SQIVND (reference sequence). The CDR3 region is CASSLRQGWYHGYTF. The CDR3 coding sequence is TGTGCCAGTAGTCTCAGACAGGGATGGTATCATGGCTACACCTTC.

This clone was detected a few times. Other DNA sequences in this sample translate to the same CDR3. The V call is TRBV29-1, the J call TRBJ1-2; D is unresolved. Trimming took 6 bases from V and 4 from J, leaving 9 bases between them. Germline CDR1 is SQVTM and CDR2 is ANQGSEA. CDR3 length: 11 amino acids. The CDR3 sequence: CSVGEGYGYTF. In DNA, the CDR3 is TGCAGCGTCGGGGAGGGCTATGGCTACACCTTC.

The chain recombines TRBV9 with TRBJ2-1; 10 bases map to TRBD2. Germline V lookup: CDR1 SGDLS, CDR2 YYNGEE. The junction had 3 bases not matched to a gene; V was cut back by 0 bases and J by 6 bases. The CDR3 length is 15 residues. CDR3 amino acids: CASSVALAGFNEQFF. The CDR3 coding sequence is TGTGCCAGCAGCGTAGCACTAGCGGGGTTCAATGAGCAGTTCTTC.

This clone has just one count. This chain connects TRBV7-9 to TRBJ2-7; the match to TRBD1 covers 8 bases. Germline V CDR1 and CDR2: SEHNR, FQNEAQ (reference sequence). J lost 6 bases, V lost 3 bases, and 4 bases had no gene match. CDR3 size: 13 residues. This CDR3 reads CASSLDRVGEQYF. The CDR3, as DNA: TGTGCCAGCAGCTTGGACAGGGTGGGCGAGCAGTACTTC.

This clone has a handful of counts. The chain links TRBV5-1 to TRBJ2-5; no clear D gene. The V and J ends lost 1 base and 5 bases respectively, with 9 bases between them. The CDR3 sequence is 13 residues long. Looked up from germline, CDR1 is SGHRS and CDR2 is YFSETQ. The CDR3 is CASSLLYRETQYF. The CDR3 nucleotides read TGCGCCAGCAGCTTGTTATACCGGGAGACCCAGTACTTC.

V gene TRBV5-1 combines with J gene TRBJ1-4; D is ambiguous. The V end lost 1 base, the J end lost 0 bases, and 10 bases lay between the germline ends. The germline gives CDR1 SGHRS, CDR2 YFSETQ. The CDR3 contains 16 residues. The CDR3 DNA reads as TGCGCCAGCAGCTTGTTTCAGGTTGCAACTAATGAAAAACTGTTTTTT. Its translation: CASSLFQVATNEKLFF.

This clone was seen a few times. J is TRBJ1-3 and V is TRBV14; the D is unclear. This CDR3 region has 15 residues. Trimming pared 0 bases from V and 4 bases from J, leaving 10 bases between. CDR1 SGHDN and CDR2 FVKESK come from the germline V gene. The CDR3: CASSQDTVPGNTIYF. DNA for the CDR3: TGTGCCAGCAGCCAAGATACAGTCCCCGGAAACACCATATATTTT. The full variable domain, in which reference TRBV14 and TRBJ1-3 provide the parts outside the CDR3, is EAGVTQFPSHSVIEKGQTVTLRCDPISGHDNLYWYRRVMGKEIKFLLHFVKESKQDESGMPNNRFLAERTGGTYSTLKVQPAELEDSGVYFCASSQDTVPGNTIYFGEGSWLTVV.

The V and J genes are TRBV7-9 and TRBJ1-1; D perhaps matches TRBD1 (6 bases). The CDR3 is 15 amino acids. Per germline, CDR1 SEHNR and CDR2 FQNEAQ (reference sequence). V dropped 5 bases and J dropped 0 bases, with 13 bases sitting between them. The CDR3 bases are TGTGCCAGCAGCGGCCGGGACAATCTGAACACTGAAGCTTTCTTT. Encoded protein: CASSGRDNLNTEAFF.

The V and J genes are TRBV6-1 and TRBJ1-1; possible D gene TRBD1, 5 bases. CDR1 and CDR2 from the germline V gene are MNHNS and SASEGT. This CDR3 comprises 16 residues. V lost 2 bases to trimming and J lost 1 base, with 14 bases between them. The CDR3 protein is CASSESRGRRNTEAFF. In DNA form, the CDR3 reads TGTGCCAGCAGTGAAAGTAGGGGTCGGCGGAACACTGAAGCTTTCTTT.

This clone was seen once. The rearrangement uses TRBV6-1 and TRBJ2-7, with 9 bases identical to TRBD1. CDR1 MNHNS and CDR2 SASEGT come from the germline V gene. The ends lost 2 bases at V and 5 bases at J; junction bases unmatched: 7. The CDR3 consists of 15 residues. The CDR3 DNA is TGTGCCAGCAGTGAATTTCTGGGACAGGGCCACGAGCAGTACTTC. It specifies CASSEFLGQGHEQYF.

A single count supports this clone. The V gene is TRBV2, the J gene TRBJ2-2; D remains unclear. V shed 4 bases and J shed 3 bases, with 9 bases lying between them. Germline lookup yields CDR1 SNHLY and CDR2 FYNNEI. The CDR3 length is 14 residues. Here the CDR3 DNA reads TGTGCCAGCAGTGTCAGGCCTCACACCGGGGAGCTGTTTTTT. Its translation is CASSVRPHTGELFF.

This chain links TRBV6-1 with TRBJ2-5; 9 nucleotides agree with TRBD2. V gave up 0 bases and J gave up 9 bases; unmatched junction bases: 5. The CDR3 consists of 14 residues. Germline CDR1 is MNHNS and CDR2 is SASEGT. CDR3 amino acids: CASSEAHAGGAQYF. DNA of the CDR3: TGTGCCAGCAGTGAAGCACACGCGGGGGGGGCCCAGTACTTC.

The rearrangement joins TRBV5-1 to TRBJ2-3; no clear D gene. Germline CDR1 is SGHRS and CDR2 is YFSETQ. The germline V and J ends were trimmed by 4 bases and 1 base, with 13 bases remaining between them. The CDR3 totals 15 residues. CDR3 sequence reads: CASSDIGYGTDTQYF. In DNA, the CDR3 is TGCGCCAGCAGCGACATAGGATACGGCACAGATACGCAGTATTTT. The full variable domain, in which reference TRBV5-1 and TRBJ2-3 provide the parts outside the CDR3, is KAGVTQTPRYLIKTRGQQVTLSCSPISGHRSVSWYQQTPGQGLQFLFEYFSETQRNKGNFPGRFSGRQFSNSRSEMNVSTLELGDSALYLCASSDIGYGTDTQYFGPGTRLTVL.

CDR3 coding DNA: TGCGCCAGCAGCCAAGAGCGAGTAGCGGGACACGAAGGAGATACGCAGTATTTT. It specifies CASSQERVAGHEGDTQYF. The genes are TRBV4-3 and TRBJ2-3; 8 bases map to TRBD2. The CDR3 contains 18 residues. Germline CDR1 and CDR2: LGHNA and YSLEER. The V segment lost 0 bases and the J segment 5 bases; nucleotides outside the gene matches: 13.